Listed below are T cell receptor beta chains from one sample, sequenced in a study of prognosis after radiotherapy for stage I lung cancer. MiXCR, run by TCRdb on the multiplex PCR reads, gives a single entry per CDR3 protein. The sample lists some 34,000 distinct CDR3 sequences, 25% to 40% occurring once. This specimen was PBMCs, taken before or after stereotactic body radiation therapy (not recorded which). Source of these receptors: a donor over 45 with non-small cell lung cancer. Each CDR3 is given with its conserved first and last residue. Fields, in order: D gene, V gene, clone size, J gene, CDR3 protein, CDR3 DNA. D genes are given only for firm matches. Size is stated for part of the rows, as once, few or many counts, or as a class when the clone is expanded.

D gene: TRBD2
V gene: TRBV7-2
clone size: many
J gene: TRBJ2-7
CDR3 protein: CASSLAGVAGDYEQYF
CDR3 DNA: TGTGCCAGCAGCTTAGCGGGAGTAGCGGGGGACTACGAGCAGTACTTC

D gene: -
V gene: TRBV14
clone size: many
J gene: TRBJ2-1
CDR3 protein: CASSRAVDEQFF
CDR3 DNA: TGTGCCAGCAGCCGAGCGGTGGATGAGCAGTTCTTC

D gene: -
V gene: TRBV6-2/TRBV6-3
clone size: -
J gene: TRBJ2-2
CDR3 protein: CASSNTQPGELFF
CDR3 DNA: TGTGCCAGCAGTAACACACAACCCGGGGAGCTGTTTTTT

D gene: -
V gene: TRBV5-1
clone size: many
J gene: TRBJ2-7
CDR3 protein: CASSVTSNSYEQYF
CDR3 DNA: TGCGCCAGCAGCGTAACTAGTAACTCCTACGAGCAGTACTTC

D gene: TRBD2
V gene: TRBV12-3/TRBV12-4
clone size: -
J gene: TRBJ2-7
CDR3 protein: CASRPGLAGVEQYF
CDR3 DNA: TGTGCCAGCAGACCTGGACTAGCGGGGGTCGAGCAGTACTTC

D gene: -
V gene: TRBV20-1
clone size: -
J gene: TRBJ1-6
CDR3 protein: CSARDQRWLCSPLHF
CDR3 DNA: TGCAGTGCTAGAGATCAGAGGTGGCTATGTTCACCCCTCCACTTT

D gene: -
V gene: TRBV5-1
clone size: many
J gene: TRBJ2-6
CDR3 protein: CASSSSGSGANVLTF
CDR3 DNA: TGCGCCAGCAGTAGCTCAGGCTCTGGGGCCAACGTCCTGACTTTC

D gene: TRBD1
V gene: TRBV9
clone size: many
J gene: TRBJ1-6
CDR3 protein: CASSVATTGAPLHF
CDR3 DNA: TGTGCCAGCAGCGTAGCTACGACAGGGGCACCCCTCCACTTT

D gene: TRBD2
V gene: TRBV19
clone size: many
J gene: TRBJ2-1
CDR3 protein: CASSIYRPRLAPSSYNEQFF
CDR3 DNA: TGTGCCAGTAGTATATACCGACCCCGACTAGCGCCGAGCTCCTACAATGAGCAGTTCTTC

D gene: TRBD1
V gene: TRBV7-2
clone size: many
J gene: TRBJ2-7
CDR3 protein: CASSLGSGTGAYEQYF
CDR3 DNA: TGTGCCAGCAGCTTAGGGTCCGGGACAGGGGCCTACGAGCAGTACTTC

D gene: -
V gene: TRBV7-9
clone size: many
J gene: TRBJ1-6
CDR3 protein: CASSLEGQNNSPLHF
CDR3 DNA: TGTGCCAGCAGCTTAGAAGGACAGAATAATTCACCCCTCCACTTT

D gene: TRBD1
V gene: TRBV12-3/TRBV12-4
clone size: many
J gene: TRBJ1-2
CDR3 protein: CASSLSGTGSGYTF
CDR3 DNA: TGTGCCAGCAGTTTATCCGGGACAGGTTCTGGCTACACCTTC

D gene: -
V gene: TRBV6-2/TRBV6-3
clone size: many
J gene: TRBJ1-2
CDR3 protein: CASSYSGGPYGYTF
CDR3 DNA: TGTGCCAGCAGTTACTCCGGCGGGCCCTATGGCTACACCTTC

D gene: -
V gene: TRBV4-1
clone size: many
J gene: TRBJ2-2
CDR3 protein: CASSQESPNTGELFF
CDR3 DNA: TGCGCCAGCAGCCAAGAGTCCCCCAACACCGGGGAGCTGTTTTTT

D gene: -
V gene: TRBV6-1
clone size: -
J gene: TRBJ1-6
CDR3 protein: CASSDGLQNNSPLHF
CDR3 DNA: TGTGCCAGCAGTGACGGCCTACAAAACAACTCACCCCTACACTTT

D gene: -
V gene: TRBV19
clone size: many
J gene: TRBJ1-2
CDR3 protein: CASSERYGYTF
CDR3 DNA: TGTGCCAGTAGTGAGCGATATGGCTACACCTTC

D gene: -
V gene: TRBV6-1
clone size: -
J gene: TRBJ1-5
CDR3 protein: CASSEPYSNQPQHF
CDR3 DNA: TGTGCCAGCAGTGAGCCCTATAGCAATCAGCCCCAGCATTTT

D gene: -
V gene: TRBV30
clone size: many
J gene: TRBJ1-1
CDR3 protein: CAWGHDEAFF
CDR3 DNA: TGTGCCTGGGGCCACGACGAAGCTTTCTTT

D gene: TRBD1
V gene: TRBV15
clone size: once
J gene: TRBJ1-6
CDR3 protein: CATGRDSYNSPLHF
CDR3 DNA: TGTGCCACCGGGAGGGACAGTTATAATTCACCCCTCCACTTT

D gene: -
V gene: TRBV18
clone size: many
J gene: TRBJ2-5
CDR3 protein: CASSTGYSRLQETQYF
CDR3 DNA: TGTGCCAGCTCCACGGGCTATTCAAGGCTCCAAGAGACCCAGTACTTC

D gene: TRBD1
V gene: TRBV25-1
clone size: -
J gene: TRBJ1-6
CDR3 protein: CSSISRTGVGNSPLHF
CDR3 DNA: TGCTCCAGCATTAGCCGTACAGGGGTTGGTAATTCACCCCTCCACTTT

D gene: TRBD1
V gene: TRBV29-1
clone size: many
J gene: TRBJ1-5
CDR3 protein: CSVVLGQGSNQPQHF
CDR3 DNA: TGCAGCGTTGTGTTAGGACAGGGTAGCAATCAGCCCCAGCATTTT

D gene: -
V gene: TRBV5-1
clone size: many
J gene: TRBJ1-1
CDR3 protein: CASSLGGYKAGEAFF
CDR3 DNA: TGCGCCAGCAGCTTGGGCGGCTACAAGGCTGGTGAAGCTTTCTTT

D gene: -
V gene: TRBV2
clone size: many
J gene: TRBJ1-5
CDR3 protein: CASSVEGYSNQPQHF
CDR3 DNA: TGTGCCAGCAGTGTGGAGGGGTATAGCAATCAGCCCCAGCATTTT

D gene: -
V gene: TRBV20-1
clone size: many
J gene: TRBJ2-7
CDR3 protein: CSARVGIYEQYF
CDR3 DNA: TGCAGTGCTAGAGTTGGCATCTACGAGCAGTACTTC

D gene: -
V gene: TRBV28
clone size: -
J gene: TRBJ1-5
CDR3 protein: CASSLWESTWPDGQPQHF
CDR3 DNA: TGTGCCAGCAGTTTATGGGAGTCGACATGGCCCGATGGACAGCCCCAGCATTTT

D gene: -
V gene: TRBV28
clone size: many
J gene: TRBJ1-1
CDR3 protein: CASSLYEGRTEAFF
CDR3 DNA: TGTGCCAGCAGTTTATACGAGGGGCGGACTGAAGCTTTCTTT

D gene: -
V gene: TRBV6-5
clone size: many
J gene: TRBJ1-2
CDR3 protein: CASSSAQSRGGYTF
CDR3 DNA: TGTGCCAGCAGTTCGGCCCAATCCCGCGGTGGCTACACCTTC

D gene: TRBD2
V gene: TRBV7-9
clone size: -
J gene: TRBJ2-7
CDR3 protein: CASSLGGEIYEQYF
CDR3 DNA: TGTGCCAGCAGCTTGGGGGGGGAAATCTACGAGCAGTACTTC

D gene: TRBD2
V gene: TRBV3-1
clone size: -
J gene: TRBJ2-2
CDR3 protein: CASSRSRTSGVTGELFF
CDR3 DNA: TGTGCCAGCAGCCGAAGCCGGACTAGCGGAGTCACCGGGGAGCTGTTTTTT

D gene: -
V gene: TRBV19
clone size: once
J gene: TRBJ1-2
CDR3 protein: CASSIDYGYTF
CDR3 DNA: TGTGCCAGTAGTATAGACTATGGCTACACCTTC

D gene: -
V gene: TRBV7-2
clone size: -
J gene: TRBJ1-3
CDR3 protein: CASRVNEGSGNTIYF
CDR3 DNA: TGTGCCAGCAGAGTAAACGAAGGGTCTGGAAACACCATATATTTT

D gene: TRBD2
V gene: TRBV6-1
clone size: few
J gene: TRBJ2-7
CDR3 protein: CAILAGHGEQYF
CDR3 DNA: TGTGCCATCCTAGCGGGTCATGGGGAGCAGTACTTC

D gene: -
V gene: TRBV18
clone size: many
J gene: TRBJ2-7
CDR3 protein: CASSADRYEQYF
CDR3 DNA: TGTGCCAGCTCAGCCGACAGATACGAGCAGTACTTC

D gene: TRBD1
V gene: TRBV27
clone size: many
J gene: TRBJ1-2
CDR3 protein: CASSLRQGNDYGYTF
CDR3 DNA: TGTGCCAGCAGTTTAAGACAGGGGAATGACTATGGCTACACCTTC

D gene: TRBD2
V gene: TRBV20-1
clone size: -
J gene: TRBJ2-1
CDR3 protein: CSAKRLAGGIDEQFF
CDR3 DNA: TGCAGTGCTAAGCGGCTAGCGGGAGGGATAGATGAGCAGTTCTTC

D gene: -
V gene: TRBV29-1
clone size: many
J gene: TRBJ1-5
CDR3 protein: CSVRGGGDNQPQHF
CDR3 DNA: TGCAGCGTGAGGGGAGGGGGAGACAATCAGCCCCAGCATTTT

D gene: -
V gene: TRBV6-1
clone size: many
J gene: TRBJ2-1
CDR3 protein: CASSTGFYNEQFF
CDR3 DNA: TGTGCCAGCAGCACGGGGTTCTACAATGAGCAGTTCTTC

D gene: -
V gene: TRBV18
clone size: many
J gene: TRBJ1-5
CDR3 protein: CVSSRGVIGQPQHF
CDR3 DNA: TGTGTCAGCTCACGTGGGGTTATCGGTCAGCCCCAGCATTTT

D gene: TRBD1
V gene: TRBV27
clone size: -
J gene: TRBJ2-7
CDR3 protein: CATTSDRSPYEQYF
CDR3 DNA: TGTGCCACCACTTCGGACAGGTCCCCCTACGAGCAGTACTTC

D gene: -
V gene: TRBV11-2
clone size: -
J gene: TRBJ1-2
CDR3 protein: CASSLGKGGYTF
CDR3 DNA: TGTGCCAGCAGCTTAGGGAAGGGCGGCTACACCTTC

D gene: TRBD1
V gene: TRBV11-2
clone size: -
J gene: TRBJ2-7
CDR3 protein: CASSLVGTGIEQYF
CDR3 DNA: TGTGCCAGCAGCTTAGTCGGGACAGGGATCGAGCAGTACTTC

D gene: -
V gene: TRBV12-3/TRBV12-4
clone size: many
J gene: TRBJ1-1
CDR3 protein: CASSITHNTEAFF
CDR3 DNA: TGTGCCAGCTCGATAACGCACAACACTGAAGCTTTCTTT

D gene: TRBD1
V gene: TRBV7-7
clone size: many
J gene: TRBJ2-2
CDR3 protein: CASSKGQGATGELFF
CDR3 DNA: TGTGCTAGCAGCAAGGGACAGGGGGCCACCGGGGAGCTGTTTTTT

D gene: -
V gene: TRBV5-1
clone size: many
J gene: TRBJ2-2
CDR3 protein: CASSWPGHMALGTGELFF
CDR3 DNA: TGCGCCAGCAGCTGGCCGGGACACATGGCTTTGGGGACCGGGGAGCTGTTTTTT

D gene: TRBD1
V gene: TRBV4-3
clone size: many
J gene: TRBJ2-7
CDR3 protein: CASSLGQGASYEQYF
CDR3 DNA: TGCGCCAGCAGCTTGGGACAGGGGGCGTCCTACGAGCAGTACTTC

D gene: -
V gene: TRBV20-1
clone size: many
J gene: TRBJ1-1
CDR3 protein: CSATDGTTNTEAFF
CDR3 DNA: TGCAGTGCCACTGACGGCACCACGAACACTGAAGCTTTCTTT

D gene: -
V gene: TRBV11-2
clone size: many
J gene: TRBJ1-6
CDR3 protein: CASSLGEWGNSPLHF
CDR3 DNA: TGTGCCAGCAGCTTAGGCGAGTGGGGCAATTCACCCCTCCACTTT

D gene: -
V gene: TRBV18
clone size: many
J gene: TRBJ2-7
CDR3 protein: CASSPNQGLSSYEQYF
CDR3 DNA: TGTGCCAGCTCACCAAACCAGGGGTTGAGCTCCTACGAGCAGTACTTC

D gene: -
V gene: TRBV24-1
clone size: many
J gene: TRBJ2-7
CDR3 protein: CATSESGFLQYF
CDR3 DNA: TGTGCCACCAGTGAATCAGGGTTTCTGCAGTACTTC

D gene: -
V gene: TRBV6-2/TRBV6-3
clone size: -
J gene: TRBJ1-2
CDR3 protein: CASSVGLRGVYGYTF
CDR3 DNA: TGTGCCAGCAGTGTTGGTTTGAGAGGGGTCTATGGCTACACCTTC

D gene: TRBD1
V gene: TRBV6-1
clone size: many
J gene: TRBJ1-1
CDR3 protein: CASNGDRGFTEAFF
CDR3 DNA: TGTGCCAGTAACGGGGACAGGGGTTTCACTGAAGCTTTCTTT

D gene: -
V gene: TRBV5-1
clone size: many
J gene: TRBJ1-1
CDR3 protein: CASRITGMDTEAFF
CDR3 DNA: TGCGCCAGCAGGATAACAGGGATGGACACTGAAGCTTTCTTT

D gene: -
V gene: TRBV5-1
clone size: -
J gene: TRBJ1-2
CDR3 protein: CASNHGGSNIGYTF
CDR3 DNA: TGCGCAAGCAACCACGGGGGGTCTAATATCGGCTACACCTTC

D gene: -
V gene: TRBV3-1
clone size: many
J gene: TRBJ1-1
CDR3 protein: CASSQPQGEGTEAFF
CDR3 DNA: TGTGCCAGCAGCCAACCGCAGGGCGAGGGCACTGAAGCTTTCTTT

D gene: -
V gene: TRBV5-4
clone size: -
J gene: TRBJ1-2
CDR3 protein: CARSRDTSGYTF
CDR3 DNA: TGTGCCAGAAGCCGGGACACGAGTGGCTACACCTTC

D gene: -
V gene: TRBV19
clone size: -
J gene: TRBJ1-2
CDR3 protein: CASSIPLRSVYVYTF
CDR3 DNA: TGTGCCAGTAGTATCCCCCTGCGAAGCGTCTATGTCTACACCTTC

D gene: -
V gene: TRBV5-1
clone size: -
J gene: TRBJ2-2
CDR3 protein: CASSRSGASNTGELFF
CDR3 DNA: TGCGCCAGCAGTCGTTCGGGGGCCTCGAACACCGGGGAGCTGTTTTTT

D gene: -
V gene: TRBV25-1
clone size: many
J gene: TRBJ2-1
CDR3 protein: CASSGRSSYNEQFF
CDR3 DNA: TGTGCCAGCAGTGGCCGGAGCTCCTACAATGAGCAGTTCTTC

D gene: TRBD1
V gene: TRBV5-4
clone size: many
J gene: TRBJ2-2
CDR3 protein: CASSLDRGYTGELFF
CDR3 DNA: TGTGCCAGCAGCTTAGACAGGGGATACACCGGGGAGCTGTTTTTT